This T cell receptor beta chain was identified during a study of pediatric ulcerative colitis. Each sample received Survey-level depth of up to 500,000 reads. TCRdb's copy holds only in-frame clones and misses some; the assay was immunoSEQ multiplex PCR. The table has fewer than 40,000 clones, around 78% seen once. The trim removed 2 bases at V and 6 bases at J, leaving 8 bases unmatched. The length of the CDR3 is 15 residues. CDR1 is MRHNA, CDR2 SNTAGT, per germline. This clone has only one observation. The sample comprised blood. The genes are TRBV6-4 and TRBJ2-3, with TRBD2 matching 7 bases. This clonotype was sampled from a girl aged 5 to 17 with moderate ulcerative colitis. The CDR3 spells CASSDSGDHLDTQYF. For the CDR3, the DNA is TGTGCCAGCAGTGACAGCGGGGACCACCTCGATACGCAGTATTTT.